These 17 T cell receptor beta chains share one sample of origin, sequenced in a study of blood T cell repertoires in COVID-19. Generated by immunoSEQ multiplex PCR, the TCRdb table keeps only in-frame clones and is missing some. Here the sample spans a few hundred thousand clones, 80% being singletons. Sequenced material: peripheral blood. The receptor source for this set is a human donor in a cohort sampled during active COVID-19.

This rearrangement joins TRBV10-3 to TRBJ2-3, with 10 bases fitting TRBD2. Germline V gene data show CDR1 as ENHRY and CDR2 as SYGVKD. This CDR3 is 18 amino acids long. The V segment lost 3 bases and the J segment 0 bases; nucleotides outside the gene matches: 9. CDR3 DNA: TGTGCCATCAGTGAAAGGCTAGCGGGGGAAACTAGCACAGATACGCAGTATTTT. Residues: CAISERLAGETSTDTQYF.

The rearrangement links TRBV5-1 to TRBJ2-1; the match to TRBD1 covers 8 bases. V lost 4 bases and J lost 1; bases outside the gene matches: 10. The CDR3 contains 17 residues. Germline values: CDR1 SGHRS, CDR2 YFSETQ. The chain's CDR3 is CASSDLARGPSYNEQFF. The CDR3 DNA reads as TGCGCCAGCAGCGACCTCGCCAGGGGGCCGTCCTACAATGAGCAGTTCTTC.

J is TRBJ2-2 and V is TRBV19, with D possibly being TRBD2 (6 bases). Germline V CDR1 and CDR2: LNHDA, SQIVND (reference sequence). The CDR3 has 16 amino acids. V lost 2 bases to trimming and J lost 3 bases, with 13 bases between them. The DNA of the CDR3 is TGTGCCAGTAGTATAAGTGCGGGGCTTGACACCGGGGAGCTGTTTTTT. Protein: CASSISAGLDTGELFF. Full variable domain (missing parts from reference TRBV19 and TRBJ2-2): DGGITQSPKYLFRKEGQNVTLSCEQNLNHDAMYWYRQDPGQGLRLIYYSQIVNDFQKGDIAEGYSVSREKKESFPLTVTSAQKNPTAFYLCASSISAGLDTGELFFGEGSRLTVL.

As to this clone: Different DNA sequences within this sample yield the same CDR3. This chain joins TRBV28 and TRBJ2-3; TRBD2 agrees at 7 bases. This CDR3 spans 14 amino acids. Germline CDR1 reads MDHEN; CDR2 reads SYDVKM. V trimming: 2 bases; J trimming: 5 bases; junction bases outside the gene matches: 4. The CDR3 reads CASSLGAGVDTQYF. CDR3 sequence (DNA): TGTGCCAGCAGTTTAGGGGCGGGAGTAGATACGCAGTATTTT. The full variable domain, completed using reference TRBV28 and TRBJ2-3, is DVKVTQSSRYLVKRTGEKVFLECVQDMDHENMFWYRQDPGLGLRLIYFSYDVKMKEKGDIPEGYSVSREKKERFSLILESASTNQTSMYLCASSLGAGVDTQYFGPGTRLTVL.

V gene TRBV5-1 combines with J gene TRBJ2-7, with 9 bases matching TRBD2. The ends lost 4 bases at V and 7 bases at J; junction bases unmatched: 18. Looked up from germline, CDR1 is SGHRS and CDR2 is YFSETQ. This CDR3 has 17 residues. The CDR3 loop reads CASSPAGRVAGVKEQYF. CDR3 nucleotides: TGCGCCAGCAGCCCCGCGGGGAGGGTAGCGGGAGTGAAAGAGCAGTACTTC.

This chain uses TRBV19 with TRBJ2-5; D is unresolved. The CDR3 spans 13 residues. V lost 3 bases and J 1 base, leaving 6 bases between the germline ends. Germline V lookup: CDR1 LNHDA, CDR2 SQIVND (reference sequence). The chain's CDR3 is CASSISSQETQYF. In DNA form, the CDR3 reads TGTGCCAGTAGTATTAGCAGCCAAGAGACCCAGTACTTC.

V is TRBV4-2 and J is TRBJ2-4, with D possibly matching TRBD1 (5 bases). CDR3 length: 14 residues. Germline V gives CDR1 LGHNA, CDR2 YNFKEQ. V was cut by 1 base and J by 6 bases, with 10 bases left in between. The CDR3: CASSQVAGANIQYF. Here the CDR3 DNA reads TGTGCCAGCAGCCAAGTTGCTGGGGCAAACATTCAGTACTTC.

This CDR3 is CASSSPTADTQYF. CDR3 bases: TGCGCCAGCAGCTCTCCTACAGCAGATACGCAGTATTTT. The chain combines TRBV5-1 with TRBJ2-3; no reliable D call. This CDR3 is 13 amino acids long. V dropped 3 bases and J dropped 4 bases, with 9 bases sitting between them. Germline V gene data show CDR1 as SGHRS and CDR2 as YFSETQ.

CDR3 protein: CASSQQFPRDRGFSGANVLTF. In DNA, the CDR3 is TGTGCCAGCAGCCAACAATTCCCCCGGGACAGGGGTTTTTCTGGGGCCAACGTCCTGACTTTC. The rearrangement joins TRBV21-1 to TRBJ2-6; the table's D call TRBD1 went unverified against the DNA. TRBV21-1 is a listed pseudogene. This CDR3 has 21 residues.

The CDR3 DNA follows: TGTGCCAGCAGCGCCGCGAGGAATGAGCAGTTCTTC. Translating it yields CASSAARNEQFF. V gene TRBV7-2 combines with J gene TRBJ2-1; D is ambiguous. The CDR3 consists of 12 residues. Germline loops: CDR1 SGHTA, CDR2 FQGNSA. The ends were cut back, 5 bases at V and 7 bases at J, with 9 bases in the middle.

The chain employs TRBV19 and TRBJ2-1; TRBD2 matches at 8 bases. Unmatched junction bases numbered 6, after V lost 4 bases and J lost 10 bases. Germline lookup yields CDR1 LNHDA and CDR2 SQIVND (reference sequence). The CDR3 runs 13 residues. The CDR3 DNA follows: TGTGCCAGTAGTACCGGGGTAGCGGGGGAGCAGTTCTTC. This translates into CASSTGVAGEQFF.

This clone rates as medium-sized. V is TRBV4-1 and J is TRBJ2-1; 8 bases line up with TRBD2. V was pared by 5 bases and J by 6 bases, with 12 bases of the junction left unmatched. Germline lookup yields CDR1 MGHRA and CDR2 YSYEKL. The CDR3 has 16 amino acids. Here the CDR3 reads CASSAAFGGAPNEQFF. As DNA, the CDR3 is TGCGCCAGCAGCGCGGCATTCGGGGGGGCCCCCAATGAGCAGTTCTTC.

V is TRBV7-2 and J is TRBJ2-7; D is possibly TRBD2 (5 bases). The CDR3 totals 16 residues. Germline V gene lookup returns CDR1 SGHTA and CDR2 FQGNSA. Deletions cut 1 base from V and 6 bases from J, with 19 bases between. DNA for the CDR3: TGTGCCAGCAGCTTAGGGTCATTCCGAGGGTCTTCCGAGCAGTACTTC. Protein product: CASSLGSFRGSSEQYF.

CDR3 region: CASSLWTGRNTGELFF. Here the CDR3 DNA reads TGTGCCAGCAGTCTCTGGACAGGGCGCAACACCGGGGAGCTGTTTTTT. The chain carries TRBV6-2 or TRBV6-3 and TRBJ2-2; 8 positions match TRBD1. Per the germline V gene, CDR1 is MNHEY and CDR2 is SVGEGT. V lost 5 bases, J lost 2 bases, and 7 bases stayed unmatched. The CDR3 is 16 residues long.

The chain links TRBV7-2 to TRBJ2-3; D is perhaps TRBD1 (5 bases). CDR1 and CDR2 from the germline V gene are SGHTA and FQGNSA. Trimming left V 2 bases short and J 1 base short, with 10 bases between. The CDR3 runs to 15 residues. The CDR3 coding sequence is TGTGCCAGCAGCTTATGGGGCCAGGGCACAGATACGCAGTATTTT. This translates into CASSLWGQGTDTQYF.

V and J are TRBV5-1 and TRBJ2-1; no reliable D call. The CDR3 totals 13 residues. CDR1 is SGHRS, CDR2 YFSETQ, per germline. V was shortened by 4 bases and J by 5 bases, with 10 bases between the two germline ends. The CDR3 loop is CASSTGWDNEQFF. Here the CDR3 DNA reads TGCGCCAGCAGCACCGGGTGGGACAATGAGCAGTTCTTC.

The rearrangement joins TRBV9 to TRBJ2-1, with a weak D call TRBD2 (6 bases). CDR1 SGDLS and CDR2 YYNGEE come from the germline V gene. V lost 3 bases, J lost 2 bases, and 15 bases lay in between. The CDR3 has 16 residues. CDR3: CASSAEGLGPYNEQFF. The CDR3 coding sequence is TGTGCCAGCAGCGCGGAGGGATTGGGACCCTACAATGAGCAGTTCTTC. The whole variable domain, filled in from reference TRBV9 and TRBJ2-1, reads DSGVTQTPKHLITATGQRVTLRCSPRSGDLSVYWYQQSLDQGLQFLIQYYNGEERAKGNILERFSAQQFPDLHSELNLSSLELGDSALYFCASSAEGLGPYNEQFFGPGTRLTVL.